This T cell receptor (beta chain) emerged from a study of blood T cell repertoires in COVID-19. Overall study context: Samples came from the United States, Italy and Spain, spanning acute and convalescent COVID-19.

Germline CDR1 SGHRS, CDR2 YFSETQ. The CDR3 extends over 16 amino acids. V trimming: 0 bases; J trimming: 1 base; junction bases outside the gene matches: 3. Original processing notes: Amplification of reference gene primers was used by the study to estimate nucleated cell counts. Repertoires were generated with immunoSEQ multiplex PCR, while TCRdb's copy carries only in-frame clones and drops some. The V and J calls and the clone size are those of that table, but D and trimming were determined from the DNA. The sample includes 100,000 to 150,000 clones, about 79% of them seen just once. This clone showed up just once.

This clonotype was sampled from a middle-aged man with active or convalescent COVID-19. The chain has TRBV5-1 and TRBJ2-2, with 7 bases that match TRBD2. The sequenced material came from peripheral blood. The DNA of the CDR3 is TGCGCCAGCAGCTTGGGGACTAGGGAGAACACCGGGGAGCTGTTTTTT. Residues: CASSLGTRENTGELFF. Full variable domain (remainder filled in from reference TRBV5-1 and TRBJ2-2): KAGVTQTPRYLIKTRGQQVTLSCSPISGHRSVSWYQQTPGQGLQFLFEYFSETQRNKGNFPGRFSGRQFSNSRSEMNVSTLELGDSALYLCASSLGTRENTGELFFGEGSRLTVL.